This T cell receptor beta chain appears in the sequencing data of a study of early T cells in non-severe SARS-CoV-2 infection. Overall study context: Sequencing input comprised bulk RNA from unsorted whole blood; chain pairing was not available. Study findings and constraints: Private and CD4 specificities were missed by VDJdb matching, skewed to anti-spike CD8.

Regarding this clonotype: Its antigen is unknown.

Attachment of unique molecular identifiers to individual cDNA molecules was performed. TCRdb ran MiXCR on the 5' RACE reads and lists one entry per CDR3 protein. The sample yields tens of thousands of distinct CDR3 sequences, 15% seen once. The CDR3 is 15 residues long. Germline CDR1 is MNHEY and CDR2 is SVGEGT. Trimming took off 2 bases at V and 6 bases at J, with 14 bases between the two ends. V and J are TRBV6-2 or TRBV6-3 and TRBJ1-5, with no clear D. This receptor was identified in an adult who was a healthcare worker with PCR-confirmed SARS-CoV-2 infection or an uninfected control (not recorded which). Sequencing used whole blood. CDR3 region: CASSYVSPKGQPQHF. CDR3 bases: TGTGCCAGCAGTTACGTCTCTCCGAAGGGTCAGCCCCAGCATTTT.